This TCR beta chain appears in the sequencing data of a study of CD8 T cells in Susac syndrome. V lost 3 bases and J lost 6, with 11 bases in between. Germline V gives CDR1 DFQATT, CDR2 SNEGSKA (reference sequence). The CDR3 spans 12 residues. As controls, healthy donors matched for age and sex were used. TEMRA cells were FACS-enriched, while CD8+ and CD4+ T cells were negatively isolated. RNA in amounts of roughly 0.5 to 1 ug was reverse transcribed with random hexamers. Coverage of TCR beta CDR3 amplification by immunoSEQ multiplex PCR extended to 54 Vbeta and 13 Jbeta. TCRdb recomputed calls from the immunoSEQ multiplex PCR reads with MiXCR, one row per CDR3 protein. The sample consists of roughly 200,000 distinct CDR3 sequences, roughly 96% of them appearing once.

The source of this sequence is a human donor in good health. The V gene is TRBV20-1, the J gene TRBJ1-2, with unresolved D. The sequencing input was CD4+ T cells from PBMCs. The CDR3 region is CSASASAHGYTF. The CDR3 region has the DNA TGCAGTGCTAGTGCGTCAGCCCATGGCTACACCTTC.